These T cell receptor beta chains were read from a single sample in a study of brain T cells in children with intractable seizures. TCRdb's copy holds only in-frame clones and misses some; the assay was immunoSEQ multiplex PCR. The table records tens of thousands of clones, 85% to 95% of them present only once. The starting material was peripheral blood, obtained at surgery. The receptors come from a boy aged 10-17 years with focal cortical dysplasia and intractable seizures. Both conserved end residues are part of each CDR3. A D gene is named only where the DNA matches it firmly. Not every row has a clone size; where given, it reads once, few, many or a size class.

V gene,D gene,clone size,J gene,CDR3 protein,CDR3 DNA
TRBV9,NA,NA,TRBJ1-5,CASSVGAGAEPQHF,TGTGCCAGCAGCGTAGGGGCTGGGGCGGAGCCCCAGCATTTT
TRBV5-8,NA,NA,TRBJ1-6,CASSPIRLEDSPLHF,TGTGCCAGCAGCCCAATACGACTCGAGGATTCACCCCTCCACTTT
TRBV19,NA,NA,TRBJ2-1,CASSSKTGNEQFF,TGTGCCAGTAGTAGCAAGACAGGCAATGAGCAGTTCTTC
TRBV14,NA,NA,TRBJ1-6,CASSLSGNSPLHF,TGTGCCAGCAGCCTTTCAGGGAATTCACCCCTCCACTTT
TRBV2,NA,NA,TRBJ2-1,CASSPRVPVEQFF,TGTGCCAGCAGTCCTCGGGTCCCCGTGGAGCAGTTCTTC
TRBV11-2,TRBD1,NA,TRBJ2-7,CASTQGGVRGYEQYF,TGTGCCAGCACCCAAGGGGGCGTCAGGGGCTACGAGCAGTACTTC
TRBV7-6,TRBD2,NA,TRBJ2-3,CASSPDPGLGEDTQYF,TGTGCCAGCAGCCCAGACCCGGGACTAGGTGAAGATACGCAGTATTTT
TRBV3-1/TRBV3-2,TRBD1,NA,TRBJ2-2,CASSRTGGTGELFF,TGTGCCAGCAGCCGGACAGGAGGTACCGGGGAGCTGTTTTTT
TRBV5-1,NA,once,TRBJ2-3,CASSTDGPQYF,TGCGCCAGCAGCACGGACGGTCCACAGTATTTT
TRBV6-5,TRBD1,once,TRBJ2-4,CASSLGTAANIQYF,TGTGCCAGCAGTTTGGGGACAGCAGCAAACATTCAGTACTTC
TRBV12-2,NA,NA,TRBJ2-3,CASRLRPGGSGRANTDTQYF,TGTGCAAGTCGCCTCCGCCCCGGTGGTAGCGGGAGGGCTAACACAGATACGCAGTATTTT
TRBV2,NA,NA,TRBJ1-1,CASQRKTVTEAFF,TGTGCCAGCCAGAGGAAAACAGTCACTGAAGCTTTCTTT
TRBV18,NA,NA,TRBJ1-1,CASSRGGGTNTEAFF,TGTGCCAGCTCCAGGGGTGGTGGGACGAACACTGAAGCTTTCTTT
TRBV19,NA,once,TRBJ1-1,CASIEALNTEAFF,TGTGCCAGTATTGAGGCTTTGAACACTGAAGCTTTCTTT
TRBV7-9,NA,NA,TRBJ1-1,CASSLVGSPEAFF,TGTGCCAGCAGCTTAGTGGGTAGCCCTGAAGCTTTCTTT
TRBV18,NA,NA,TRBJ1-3,CASSPTSRGNTIYF,TGTGCCAGCTCACCAACCAGTCGGGGAAACACCATATATTTT
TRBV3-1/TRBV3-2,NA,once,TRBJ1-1,CASSQAGVRGKGTEAFF,TGTGCCAGCAGCCAAGCGGGGGTAAGGGGAAAGGGCACTGAAGCTTTCTTT
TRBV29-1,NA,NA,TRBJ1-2,CSVDIGRGRYGYTF,TGCAGCGTTGACATCGGCCGGGGGCGCTATGGCTACACCTTC
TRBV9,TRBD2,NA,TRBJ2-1,CASSVDGAGGGEQFF,TGTGCCAGCAGCGTAGATGGAGCGGGAGGTGGTGAGCAGTTCTTC
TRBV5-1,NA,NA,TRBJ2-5,CASSLEWAGSETQYF,TGCGCCAGCAGCTTGGAGTGGGCGGGGTCGGAGACCCAGTACTTC
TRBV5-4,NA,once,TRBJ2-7,CASSLDPRDDYEQYF,TGTGCCAGCAGCTTAGACCCCCGGGACGACTACGAGCAGTACTTC
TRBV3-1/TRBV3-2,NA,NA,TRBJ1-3,CASSQVPGNTIYF,TGTGCCAGCAGCCAAGTCCCTGGAAACACCATATATTTT
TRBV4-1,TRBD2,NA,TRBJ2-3,CASSQSPGLADTQYF,TGCGCCAGCAGCCAATCCCCGGGACTAGCAGATACGCAGTATTTT
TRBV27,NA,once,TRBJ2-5,CASRLAGGETQYF,TGTGCCAGCAGGCTTGCAGGGGGGGAGACCCAGTACTTC
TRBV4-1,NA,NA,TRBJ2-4,CASSQATINLAKNIQYF,TGCGCCAGCAGCCAAGCCACCATAAACCTCGCCAAAAACATTCAGTACTTC
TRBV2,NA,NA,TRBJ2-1,CASSFYNEQFF,TGTGCCAGCAGTTTTTACAATGAGCAGTTCTTC
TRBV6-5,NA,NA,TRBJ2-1,CASSRVNSPYNEQFF,TGTGCCAGCAGCAGGGTGAATAGCCCCTACAATGAGCAGTTCTTC
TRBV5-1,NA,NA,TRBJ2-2,CASSLGGAMNTGELFF,TGCGCCAGCAGCTTAGGAGGGGCCATGAACACCGGGGAGCTGTTTTTT
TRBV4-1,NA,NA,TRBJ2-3,CASSQRGYGTDTQYF,TGCGCCAGCAGCCAAAGGGGCTATGGCACAGATACGCAGTATTTT
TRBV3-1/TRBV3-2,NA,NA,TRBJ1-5,CASSLSRGNQPQHF,TGTGCCAGCAGCCTCAGCAGGGGCAATCAGCCCCAGCATTTT
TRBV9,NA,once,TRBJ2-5,CASSVTGQETQYF,TGTGCCAGCAGCGTGACAGGACAAGAGACCCAGTACTTC